The present T cell receptor (beta chain) was sequenced within a study of blood T cell repertoires in COVID-19 (dated by TCRdb to 2020 to 2021). Some background on the complete study: Samples covering the acute and convalescent phases of COVID-19 were provided by collaborators in the United States, Italy and Spain. The material from the prospective study consisted of cDNA or gDNA derived from T cells, B-cell-depleted T cells, or PBMCs. The dataset comprised deeply sampled blood TCRbeta repertoires from subjects exposed to, actively infected with, or recovered from COVID-19. The repertoires were made available in a free public database intended to serve as a resource for research on the immune response to SARS-CoV-2. The samples were drawn from two sources: the first 160 participants of the ongoing ImmuneRACE study, and 950 to 1,500 subjects contributed by 6 global collaborators. A de-identified subject ID, COVID-19 status, age in years and sex were almost always included in the sample metadata. Where HLA class I and class II types were available, the types were taken from metadata supplied by the sample provider, not from assay-based typing. The research as a whole found: The quantity of clinical and demographic metadata differed by source and by participant and was supplied without curation.

The trim is 7 bases for V and 5 bases for J, with a gap of 24 bases between the germline ends. The CDR3 runs 16 amino acids, cysteine and phenylalanine included. Of all the DNA, just the CDR3 is kept, 48 bases in frame from base 1. In the germline V gene, CDR1 corresponds to MDHEN and CDR2 to SYDVKM. Whole blood was collected in K2EDTA tubes by collaborating institutions according to the institutions' own protocols. For TCRbeta analysis, collaborator samples were shipped as frozen whole blood, as isolated PBMCs, or as DNA extracted from either sample type. The immunoSEQ Assay, a bias-controlled multiplex PCR, was used to amplify TCRbeta CDR3 regions from genomic DNA. In the paper's pipeline: Nucleated cell counts per sample were estimated from amplification of reference gene primers within the assay. To quantify the absolute abundance of each unique TCRbeta CDR3 rearrangement, sequence reads were collapsed and filtered. For each sample, productive Simpson clonality was calculated as the square root of Simpson's diversity index across productive rearrangements. TCRdb took this table from immuneACCESS and kept in-frame rearrangements with V and J called. Such tables lack part of the clones; where checked against another copy, unresolved V genes explain under half of the gap, and the rest is unexplained. That table is the source of V, J and clone size, and D and trimming were worked out from the DNA. The sample contains 8,000 to 8,500 clones, approximately 89% of them found a single time. Jointly, the top ten make up roughly 9.9% of the sample.

Comment on this clone: The target of this receptor is not known. No base quality information exists; no much larger clone differs at one position.

The source is a human donor in a cohort sampled during active COVID-19. Sequencing was done on a sample of peripheral blood. The chain is encoded by TRBV28 joined to TRBJ2-7; a tentative D call is TRBD1 (7 bases match). This receptor has the CDR3 CASTHPPQGRWDEQYF. The DNA sequence reads TGTGCCAGCACGCACCCCCCACAGGGGAGGTGGGACGAGCAGTACTTC.